This T cell receptor beta chain was profiled in a study of blood T cell repertoires in COVID-19. Study details: COVID-19 samples, acute and convalescent, were from the United States, Italy and Spain. The analysed material was cDNA or gDNA that came from T cells, B-cell-depleted T cells, or PBMCs.

Authors' processing steps: For nucleated cells, counts were estimated from reference gene primer amplification. The method was immunoSEQ multiplex PCR; TCRdb's version includes in-frame clones alone and lacks a portion of them. That table supplies the V and J calls and clone size; D and trimming were determined from the DNA. The data hold some 70,000 clones, with around 80% observed a single time. This clone showed up just once. This TCR derives from a woman aged 45-65 years with acute or convalescent COVID-19. Sequenced: peripheral blood.

This CDR3 reads CASSLGWEGNTEAFF. The CDR3 DNA reads as TGCGCCAGCAGCTTGGGATGGGAGGGGAACACTGAAGCTTTCTTT. The rearrangement uses TRBV5-1 and TRBJ1-1; the D is unclear. CDR1 and CDR2 from the germline V gene are SGHRS and YFSETQ. CDR3 size: 15 residues. The germline V and J ends were trimmed by 0 bases and 1 base, with 10 bases remaining between them.